This T cell receptor beta chain was sequenced in a study of shared clonotypes between healthy human individuals. At a deep level, the assay was run. Every subset's genomic DNA went evenly onto several immunoSEQ plates. Libraries were prepared by immunoSEQ multiplex PCR; TCRdb keeps only in-frame clonotypes and omits some of them. The sample includes 450,000 to 500,000 clones, around 79% of them seen just once. CDR1 MDHEN and CDR2 SYDVKM come from the germline V gene. This CDR3 region has 13 residues. Trimming cost V 5 bases and J 3 bases, with 8 bases left between them. Study-wide results and limits: Researchers sampled blood only, noting tissue repertoires likely differ. Donor scarcity curtailed the genetic and exposure-history diversity represented herein.

As concerns this clone: Its antigen is unknown.

The chain employs TRBV28 and TRBJ1-5, with D uncertain. Sequencing input: PBMCs. This receptor was taken from a woman aged 35 to 49 in good health. Some clones in this sample may be carry-over from other donors' samples. CDR3 loop: CASSRSPNQPQHF. The DNA of the CDR3 is TGTGCCAGCAGTCGAAGCCCCAATCAGCCCCAGCATTTT.